The present T cell receptor (beta chain) was sequenced within a study of T cells in localized non-small cell lung cancer. TCRdb's copy holds only in-frame clones and misses some; the assay was immunoSEQ multiplex PCR. The profile shows under 65,000 clones, around 90% of them singletons. CDR1 MGHRA and CDR2 YSYEKL come from the germline V gene. The CDR3 sequence is 18 residues long. Unmatched junction bases numbered 8, after V lost 1 base and J lost 5 bases. The clonotype originates from a man between 35 and 75 years old with stage I squamous cell lung carcinoma. The chain is built from TRBV4-1 and TRBJ2-3; TRBD2 agrees at 14 bases. The specimen comprised peripheral blood, sampled before any cancer treatment. The CDR3 nucleotides are TGCGCCAGCAGCCAAGCCCGACTAGCGGGAGGGCCTAGAGATACGCAGTATTTT. It yields the protein CASSQARLAGGPRDTQYF.